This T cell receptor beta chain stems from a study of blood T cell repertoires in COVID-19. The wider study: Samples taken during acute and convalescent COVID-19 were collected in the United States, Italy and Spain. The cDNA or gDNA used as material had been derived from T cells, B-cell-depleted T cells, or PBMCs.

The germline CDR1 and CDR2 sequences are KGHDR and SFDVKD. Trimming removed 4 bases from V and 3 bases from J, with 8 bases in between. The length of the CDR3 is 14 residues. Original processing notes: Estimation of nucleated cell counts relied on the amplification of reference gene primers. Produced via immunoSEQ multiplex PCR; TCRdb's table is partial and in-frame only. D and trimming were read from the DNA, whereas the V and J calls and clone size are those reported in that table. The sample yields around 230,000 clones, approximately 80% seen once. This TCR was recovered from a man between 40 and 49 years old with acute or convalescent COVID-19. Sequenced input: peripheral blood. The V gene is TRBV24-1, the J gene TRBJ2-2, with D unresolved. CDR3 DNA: TGTGCCACCAGTGAGGCGACTTACACCGGGGAGCTGTTTTTT. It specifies CATSEATYTGELFF.